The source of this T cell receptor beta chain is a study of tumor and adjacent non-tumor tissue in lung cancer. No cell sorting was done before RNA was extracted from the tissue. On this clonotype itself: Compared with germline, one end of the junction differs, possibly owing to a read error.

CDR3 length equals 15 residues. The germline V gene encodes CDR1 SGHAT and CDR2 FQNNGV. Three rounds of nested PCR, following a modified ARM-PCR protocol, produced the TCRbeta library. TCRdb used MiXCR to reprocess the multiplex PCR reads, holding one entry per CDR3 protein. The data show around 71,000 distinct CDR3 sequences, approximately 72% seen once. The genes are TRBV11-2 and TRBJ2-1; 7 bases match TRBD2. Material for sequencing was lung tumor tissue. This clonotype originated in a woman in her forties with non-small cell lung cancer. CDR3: CASSLGPSGVIEQFF. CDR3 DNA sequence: TGTGCCAGTAGCTTAGGTCCCAGCGGGGTGATTGAGCAGTTCTTC.